These 32 T cell receptor beta chains were sequenced from one sample in a study of OX40 agonist ivuxolimab in advanced cancers. The data were produced by immunoSEQ multiplex PCR, yet TCRdb's version contains in-frame clones alone and is incomplete. Among tens of thousands of clones listed, about 91% were seen once. The material sequenced was CD4+ or CD8+ T cells sorted from blood, taken in a trial of the OX40 agonist ivuxolimab. Every receptor here comes from an adult with an advanced solid tumor such as melanoma, head and neck, liver or kidney cancer.

The chain couples TRBV4-2 to TRBJ2-1, with D possibly matching TRBD2 (5 bases). V dropped 0 bases and J dropped 8 bases, with 17 bases sitting between them. Germline assignment: CDR1 LGHNA and CDR2 YNFKEQ. This CDR3 comprises 16 residues. CDR3 sequence reads: CASSQEGASPADEQFF. The DNA for the CDR3 is TGTGCCAGCAGCCAAGAAGGAGCTAGCCCGGCCGATGAGCAGTTCTTC.

The genes are TRBV28 and TRBJ1-5; maybe TRBD1 (5 bases). V lost 0 bases and J 1 base, leaving 7 bases between the germline ends. The CDR3 is 15 amino acids. Germline lookup yields CDR1 MDHEN and CDR2 SYDVKM. The CDR3 nucleotides are TGTGCCAGCAGTTTATGGGACACCAGCAATCAGCCCCAGCATTTT. Protein product: CASSLWDTSNQPQHF.

The gene calls are TRBV5-5 and TRBJ1-3, with 7 bases aligning to TRBD1. V shed 0 bases and J 9 bases; nucleotides not matched to a gene: 6. Germline-derived CDR1 and CDR2 are SGHKS and YYEKEE (reference sequence). The CDR3 extends over 14 amino acids. CDR3 sequence reads: CASSLDRGASTIYF. The DNA of the CDR3 is TGTGCCAGCAGCTTGGACAGGGGAGCCAGCACCATATATTTT.

This chain joins TRBV9 and TRBJ2-2; D remains ambiguous. CDR1 SGDLS and CDR2 YYNGEE come from the germline V gene. V dropped 0 bases and J dropped 7 bases, with 4 bases sitting between them. The CDR3 is 12 amino acids. CDR3 DNA: TGTGCCAGCAGCGTAGCTTTCGGGGAGCTGTTTTTT. It specifies CASSVAFGELFF.

This clone was detected once. The chain couples TRBV20-1 to TRBJ2-1; tentatively, D is TRBD1 (5 bases). The ends were cut back, 6 bases at V and 8 bases at J, with 11 bases in the middle. In germline, CDR1 is DFQATT, CDR2 SNEGSKA (reference sequence). The CDR3 extends over 11 amino acids. CDR3 nucleotides: TGCAGTGCCCGGTTCAGGGATGAGCAGTTCTTC. Protein: CSARFRDEQFF.

V gene TRBV6-6 combines with J gene TRBJ1-4; 7 bases are a match to TRBD1. CDR1 is MNHNY, CDR2 SVGAGI, per germline (reference sequence). J gave up 5 bases and V 6 bases, and 9 bases lay outside the gene matches. The length of the CDR3 is 15 residues. CDR3 residues: CASSANTGQNEKLFF. The CDR3 DNA follows: TGTGCCAGCAGCGCCAATACGGGACAGAATGAAAAACTGTTTTTT.

This clone was detected only a few times. The V call is TRBV4-1, the J call TRBJ1-2, with no clear D. The CDR3 loop spans 14 amino acids. V was pared by 1 base and J by 7 bases, with 13 bases between. Germline CDR1 is MGHRA and CDR2 is YSYEKL. As DNA, the CDR3 is TGCGCCAGCAGCCAAGTGGGGTTAACTGGTGGCTACACCTTC. This gives the protein CASSQVGLTGGYTF.

This clone was seen a single time. This chain links TRBV5-1 with TRBJ1-2; D gene ambiguous. This CDR3 is 14 amino acids long. Germline loops: CDR1 SGHRS, CDR2 YFSETQ. The V end was cut by 4 bases, the J end by 2 bases, with 12 bases between. CDR3 nucleotide sequence: TGCGCCAGCAGCGTCCAGGAAGGGAACTATGGCTACACCTTC. It specifies CASSVQEGNYGYTF.

The chain couples TRBV18 to TRBJ1-1, with D unclear. V was pared by 1 base and J by 2 bases, with 8 bases between. Germline V gene lookup returns CDR1 KGHSH and CDR2 LQKENI. This CDR3 is 14 amino acids long. DNA of the CDR3: TGTGCCAGCTCACCACAAAAGGGTAACACTGAAGCTTTCTTT. Its protein product is CASSPQKGNTEAFF.

This sequence joins TRBV4-3 and TRBJ1-4; maybe TRBD1 (5 bases). Deletions cut 1 base from V and 4 bases from J, with 7 bases between. The CDR3 sequence is 14 residues long. The germline CDR1 and CDR2 sequences are LGHNA and YSLEER. The CDR3 region has the DNA TGCGCCAGCAGCCAAGGACAGCGTAATGAAAAACTGTTTTTT. Residues: CASSQGQRNEKLFF.

V gene TRBV11-2 combines with J gene TRBJ1-5; D gene unclear. The CDR3 has 15 residues. The V and J ends lost 8 bases and 1 base respectively, with 15 bases between them. Germline-derived CDR1 and CDR2 are SGHAT and FQNNGV. This CDR3 is CASPSSVRSNQPQHF. CDR3 nucleotides: TGTGCCAGCCCAAGCTCAGTTCGGAGCAATCAGCCCCAGCATTTT. The entire variable domain, with the rest obtained from reference TRBV11-2 and TRBJ1-5, is as follows: EAGVAQSPRYKIIEKRQSVAFWCNPISGHATLYWYQQILGQGPKLLIQFQNNGVVDDSQLPKDRFSAERLKGVDSTLKIQPAKLEDSAVYLCASPSSVRSNQPQHFGDGTRLSIL.

In this sample, this clone turned up once. The J gene is TRBJ1-1, the V gene TRBV19; 10 bases map to TRBD1. The CDR3 contains 14 residues. The germline V gene has CDR1 LNHDA and CDR2 SQIVND (reference sequence). V gave up 6 bases and J gave up 3 bases; unmatched junction bases: 4. The DNA of the CDR3 is TGTGCCAGTAGGAGACAGGGGGCGCACACTGAAGCTTTCTTT. Translating it yields CASRRQGAHTEAFF.

The chain carries TRBV28 and TRBJ2-4, with unresolved D. The V gene lost 1 base and the J gene lost 5 bases, with 6 bases spanning the gap. Germline V gene sequence: CDR1 MDHEN, CDR2 SYDVKM. The length of the CDR3 is 13 residues. The CDR3 loop is CASSLFGQNIQYF. The CDR3, as DNA: TGTGCCAGCAGTTTATTCGGACAAAACATTCAGTACTTC.

V is TRBV2 and J is TRBJ2-1; 10 bases fit TRBD1. The CDR3 spans 15 residues. Germline CDR1 is SNHLY and CDR2 is FYNNEI. V lost 8 bases, J lost 4 bases, and 8 bases stayed unmatched. The CDR3 loop reads CASGWDRGAYNEQFF. The CDR3 nucleotides are TGTGCCAGCGGTTGGGACAGGGGTGCGTACAATGAGCAGTTCTTC.

The genes are TRBV4-2 and TRBJ1-4; 9 bases are shared with TRBD1. V dropped 1 base and J dropped 7; count of bases not matched to a gene: 1. The germline V gene has CDR1 LGHNA and CDR2 YNFKEQ. The length of the CDR3 is 14 residues. The CDR3 sequence is CASSQGQGGEKLFF. The CDR3 DNA is TGTGCCAGCAGCCAAGGACAGGGGGGTGAAAAACTGTTTTTT.

This rearrangement joins TRBV7-3 to TRBJ2-3; 10 bases match TRBD2. After removal of 2 bases from V and 5 bases from J, the junction contained 7 bases not matched to a gene. The CDR3 extends over 16 amino acids. The germline V gene has CDR1 SGHTA and CDR2 FQGTGA. CDR3: CASSLVAGGLGDTQYF. As DNA, the CDR3 is TGTGCCAGCAGCTTAGTAGCGGGAGGCCTTGGAGATACGCAGTATTTT.

This chain joins TRBV7-6 and TRBJ2-3; D ambiguous. The V end was cut by 1 base, the J end by 0 bases, with 5 bases between. Germline V gene sequence: CDR1 SGHVS, CDR2 FNYEAQ. This CDR3 spans 14 amino acids. CDR3 region: CASSLEPSTDTQYF. The CDR3 nucleotides are TGTGCCAGCAGCTTAGAACCCAGCACAGATACGCAGTATTTT.

The chain couples TRBV2 to TRBJ1-4; D not resolved. The CDR3 consists of 15 residues. CDR1 SNHLY and CDR2 FYNNEI come from the germline V gene. Trimming stripped 0 bases from V and 8 bases from J, with 13 bases between. CDR3 loop: CASSEAKLAREKLFF. The CDR3 nucleotides are TGTGCCAGCAGTGAAGCGAAGTTGGCACGGGAAAAACTGTTTTTT.

V and J are TRBV5-6 and TRBJ1-6; the D is unclear. The CDR3 loop spans 16 amino acids. Germline lookup yields CDR1 SGHDT and CDR2 YYEEEE. The ends were cut back, 0 bases at V and 5 bases at J, with 12 bases in the middle. This CDR3 reads CASSLGGALNNSPLHF. CDR3 coding DNA: TGTGCCAGCAGCTTGGGGGGTGCTCTTAATAATTCACCCCTCCACTTT.

This rearrangement joins TRBV19 to TRBJ1-6, with 7 bases identical to TRBD1. Germline CDR1 and CDR2: LNHDA and SQIVND (reference sequence). This CDR3 is 15 amino acids long. V shed 3 bases and J 7 bases; nucleotides not matched to a gene: 6. The CDR3 DNA follows: TGTGCCAGTAGTATGTTCAGGGGACAGAATTCACCCCTCCACTTT. It specifies CASSMFRGQNSPLHF.

The gene calls are TRBV7-9 and TRBJ2-1, with 8 nucleotides matching TRBD2. The V segment lost 5 bases and the J segment 3 bases; nucleotides outside the gene matches: 3. The CDR3 contains 14 residues. Per the germline V gene, CDR1 is SEHNR and CDR2 is FQNEAQ (reference sequence). The CDR3 bases are TGTGCCAGCAGCCCAAGCGGGAGCTACAATGAGCAGTTCTTC. It codes for CASSPSGSYNEQFF.

This chain connects TRBV6-1 to TRBJ1-5; 7 positions agree with TRBD1. From germline, CDR1 is MNHNS and CDR2 SASEGT. V lost 3 bases and J lost 0; bases outside the gene matches: 8. This CDR3 spans 17 amino acids. CDR3 protein: CASSDVLQGFSNQPQHF. Here the CDR3 DNA reads TGTGCCAGCAGTGACGTCTTACAGGGGTTTAGCAATCAGCCCCAGCATTTT.

This rearrangement joins TRBV19 to TRBJ2-2; D may match TRBD1 or TRBD2 (5 bases each). The CDR3 is 16 residues long. Trimming cost V 10 bases and J 0 bases, with 18 bases left between them. Germline V lookup: CDR1 LNHDA, CDR2 SQIVND (reference sequence). CDR3 coding DNA: TGTGCCACCGAACCATGGGACGGAACGAACACCGGGGAGCTGTTTTTT. Encoded protein: CATEPWDGTNTGELFF. The entire variable domain, with the rest obtained from reference TRBV19 and TRBJ2-2, is as follows: DGGITQSPKYLFRKEGQNVTLSCEQNLNHDAMYWYRQDPGQGLRLIYYSQIVNDFQKGDIAEGYSVSREKKESFPLTVTSAQKNPTAFYLCATEPWDGTNTGELFFGEGSRLTVL.

The rearrangement joins TRBV7-2 to TRBJ2-7, with D hard to call. Germline CDR1 is SGHTA and CDR2 is FQGNSA. V lost 6 bases and J 3 bases, leaving 18 bases between the germline ends. The CDR3 length is 15 residues. The CDR3 spells CASSEASASNYEQYF. The CDR3 DNA reads as TGTGCCAGCAGTGAGGCTTCGGCTTCAAACTACGAGCAGTACTTC. Drawing the rest from reference TRBV7-2 and TRBJ2-7, the complete variable domain is GAGVSQSPSNKVTEKGKDVELRCDPISGHTALYWYRQSLGQGLEFLIYFQGNSAPDKSGLPSDRFSAERTGGSVSTLTIQRTQQEDSAVYLCASSEASASNYEQYFGPGTRLTVT.

The V call is TRBV28, the J call TRBJ2-3; 7 nucleotides align to TRBD1. V shed 3 bases, J shed 4 bases, and the junction held 4 bases outside the gene matches. CDR3 size: 14 residues. The germline V gene has CDR1 MDHEN and CDR2 SYDVKM. CDR3: CASSLRGGADTQYF. The CDR3, as DNA: TGTGCCAGCAGTTTGAGAGGGGGCGCAGATACGCAGTATTTT.

The chain couples TRBV9 to TRBJ2-7; D perhaps matches TRBD2 (6 bases). The CDR3 runs to 16 residues. With 4 bases removed from V and 2 bases from J, the gap between germline ends came to 19 bases. Germline CDR1 reads SGDLS; CDR2 reads YYNGEE. The CDR3: CASSPVLAGTPYEQYF. The CDR3 nucleotides read TGTGCCAGCAGCCCCGTTTTGGCGGGAACACCCTACGAGCAGTACTTC.

This rearrangement joins TRBV30 to TRBJ1-4; D is perhaps TRBD1 (6 bases). The CDR3 covers 14 residues. Trimming pared 5 bases from V and 0 bases from J, leaving 10 bases between. Looked up from germline, CDR1 is GTSNPN and CDR2 is SVGIG (reference sequence). Written as DNA, the CDR3 is TGTGCCTGGGGGGAGGGGGCAACTAATGAAAAACTGTTTTTT. Translation: CAWGEGATNEKLFF.

This clone appeared a few times. The gene calls are TRBV5-4 and TRBJ2-2, with 8 bases lining up with TRBD2. The CDR3 spans 15 residues. Trimming removed 3 bases from V and 5 bases from J; junction bases left unmatched: 6. Looked up from germline, CDR1 is SGHNT and CDR2 is YYREEE (reference sequence). The CDR3 loop is CASSSGLVRTGELFF. In DNA form, the CDR3 reads TGTGCCAGCAGCTCGGGACTAGTTCGTACCGGGGAGCTGTTTTTT.

The chain joins TRBV6-5 to TRBJ2-3; 7 bases line up with TRBD1. The CDR3 length is 14 residues. Trimming removed 6 bases from V and 1 base from J; junction bases left unmatched: 4. Germline CDR1 MNHEY, CDR2 SVGAGI. The CDR3 nucleotides are TGTGCCAGCAGAGGGGGCACACGCACAGATACGCAGTATTTT. This translates into CASRGGTRTDTQYF.

The V and J genes are TRBV20-1 and TRBJ2-7; D gene uncertain. The CDR3 is 11 amino acids. V was clipped by 6 bases and J by 3 bases, with 9 bases between them. Looked up from germline, CDR1 is DFQATT and CDR2 is SNEGSKA (reference sequence). CDR3 in DNA: TGCAGTGCCCAACAAGTCTACGAGCAGTACTTC. Translated, it gives CSAQQVYEQYF.

The V gene is TRBV18, the J gene TRBJ2-1; no reliable D call. The CDR3 loop spans 14 amino acids. V dropped 4 bases and J dropped 3 bases, with 10 bases sitting between them. Germline values: CDR1 KGHSH, CDR2 LQKENI. In nucleotides, the CDR3 is TGTGCCAGCTCACGCGGCACGAACTACAATGAGCAGTTCTTC. It translates to CASSRGTNYNEQFF.

Turning to this clone: An end of the junction does not agree with germline; a read error may underlie this. The chain employs TRBV5-6 and TRBJ1-1; perhaps TRBD1 as D (5 bases). The CDR3 consists of 13 residues. Germline CDR1 SGHDT, CDR2 YYEEEE. For the CDR3, the DNA is TGTGCCAGCAGCTTGTTCCAGGGTCGATTGAGTGTCTTT. Its translation: CASSLFQGRLSVF. Together with reference TRBV5-6 and TRBJ1-1, the CDR3 gives the full variable domain: DAGVTQSPTHLIKTRGQQVTLRCSPKSGHDTVSWYQQALGQGPQFIFQYYEEEERQRGNFPDRFSGHQFPNYSSELNVNALLLGDSALYLCASSLFQGRLSVFGQGTRLTVV.